This TCR beta chain appears in the sequencing data of a study of read filtering for tumor transcriptome and immune sequencing. Overall study context: After DNase treatment, RNA was made into whole-transcriptome libraries.

Trimming shortened V by 1 base and J by 0 bases, and 16 bases separated the two germline ends. The germline V gene has CDR1 DFQATT and CDR2 SNEGSKA (reference sequence). The length of the CDR3 is 17 residues. This clonotype turned up a few times. The antigen remains unidentified. Study-level results: Approximately 80% of IR-seq clonotypes had one read, totaling around 4% of reads; RNA-seq: around 77% and 45%. IR-seq and RNA-seq agreed better without single-read clonotypes.

This library used roughly 370 ng RNA and molecular barcoded adaptors spanning alpha/delta and beta/gamma chains. Using its own MiXCR run on the reads, TCRdb lists one record per CDR3 protein. The sample carries 57,000 or so distinct CDR3 sequences, about 19% recorded once. Sequenced material: a population of CD138-negative cells sorted from bone marrow. The TCR originated in a donor aged 40 or over with multiple myeloma. This rearrangement joins TRBV20-1 to TRBJ1-3, with D possibly matching TRBD1 (6 bases). CDR3 residues: CSARALGGPLSGNTIYF. The CDR3 bases are TGCAGTGCTAGAGCCCTAGGGGGTCCCCTCTCTGGAAACACCATATATTTT.